This TCR beta chain was found in a study of blood T cell repertoires in COVID-19. Across the whole study: Spain, Italy and the United States supplied samples that represented acute and convalescent COVID-19. PBMCs, B-cell-depleted T cells, or T cells were the source of the cDNA or gDNA that made up the material.

Original methodology: Reference gene primer amplification gave estimated nucleated cell counts. Assay used: immunoSEQ multiplex PCR; TCRdb lists only in-frame clones, some missing. V and J calls and clone size are as listed in that table; D and trimming were resolved from the DNA. The sample contains more than 150,000 clones, around 80% of which appear only once. The CDR3 has 13 residues. CDR1 and CDR2 (germline): MDHEN, SYDVKM. The ends were cut back, 2 bases at V and 4 bases at J, with 8 bases in the middle. Material: peripheral blood. The receptor was isolated from an elderly woman with active or convalescent COVID-19. The genes are TRBV28 and TRBJ1-1, with D unclear. Here the CDR3 DNA reads TGTGCCAGCAGTTTAAGTTACGGCACTGAAGCTTTCTTT. Protein product: CASSLSYGTEAFF.